A selection of T cell receptor beta chains follows, all from one sample in a study of blood T cell repertoires in COVID-19. Produced via immunoSEQ multiplex PCR; TCRdb's table is partial and in-frame only. The sample comprises 400,000 to 550,000 clones, about 89% of which are singletons, and around 4.5% rests with the top ten. The sequencing sample was made of peripheral blood. These receptors all stem from a woman aged 25 to 45 with acute or convalescent COVID-19. Both conserved end residues are part of each CDR3. A D gene is named only where the DNA matches it firmly. Not all rows give a size; the values are once, few, many and, for expanded clones, a class.

j_call: TRBJ1-2; d_call: -; v_call: TRBV9; clone_size: -; cdr3_length: 14; cdr3_nt: TGTGCCAGCGGAACCGGGGGGCACTCGTATGGCTACACCTTC; cdr3_aa: CASGTGGHSYGYTF
j_call: TRBJ2-3; d_call: TRBD2; v_call: TRBV24-1; clone_size: -; cdr3_length: 20; cdr3_nt: TGTGCCACCAGTGATTCAGGGACTAGCGGGGGGGCAAAACAACAAGATACGCAGTATTTT; cdr3_aa: CATSDSGTSGGAKQQDTQYF
j_call: TRBJ2-7; d_call: TRBD1; v_call: TRBV5-5; clone_size: -; cdr3_length: 15; cdr3_nt: TGTGCCAGCAGCTTGTTTGGGACAGGATACTACGAGCAGTACTTC; cdr3_aa: CASSLFGTGYYEQYF
j_call: TRBJ2-7; d_call: TRBD1; v_call: TRBV7-9; clone_size: -; cdr3_length: 14; cdr3_nt: TGTGCCAGCAGCAACCGACAGGGGTTAACCGAGCAGTACTTC; cdr3_aa: CASSNRQGLTEQYF
j_call: TRBJ1-5; d_call: -; v_call: TRBV27; clone_size: -; cdr3_length: 13; cdr3_nt: TGTGCCAGCAGTTTACGGGATCTTCAGCCCCAGCATTTT; cdr3_aa: CASSLRDLQPQHF
j_call: TRBJ2-1; d_call: TRBD2; v_call: TRBV9; clone_size: -; cdr3_length: 17; cdr3_nt: TGTGCCAGCAGCGTACGCCCGGGACTAGGATTTCCAAATGAGCAGTTCTTC; cdr3_aa: CASSVRPGLGFPNEQFF
j_call: TRBJ2-2; d_call: -; v_call: TRBV28; clone_size: -; cdr3_length: 17; cdr3_nt: TGTGCCAGCAGTTCCCCACCGGGACACGTGAACACCGGGGAGCTGTTTTTT; cdr3_aa: CASSSPPGHVNTGELFF
j_call: TRBJ2-5; d_call: TRBD2; v_call: TRBV5-6; clone_size: -; cdr3_length: 14; cdr3_nt: TGTGCCAGCAGCTCGCTAGCGGGGGTTGAGACCCAGTACTTC; cdr3_aa: CASSSLAGVETQYF
j_call: TRBJ2-6; d_call: TRBD1; v_call: TRBV4-1; clone_size: -; cdr3_length: 17; cdr3_nt: TGCGCCAGCAGCCAAACGACAGGGGACGCTGGGGCCAACGTCCTGACTTTC; cdr3_aa: CASSQTTGDAGANVLTF
j_call: TRBJ1-1; d_call: TRBD1; v_call: TRBV9; clone_size: -; cdr3_length: 15; cdr3_nt: TGTGCCAGCAGCGCCGGGACAGGGGAGGGGACTGAAGCTTTCTTT; cdr3_aa: CASSAGTGEGTEAFF
j_call: TRBJ1-2; d_call: -; v_call: TRBV30; clone_size: -; cdr3_length: 13; cdr3_nt: TGTGCCTGGAGTGTACGGAGGGTGGGTGGCTACACCTTC; cdr3_aa: CAWSVRRVGGYTF
j_call: TRBJ2-7; d_call: -; v_call: TRBV5-1; clone_size: -; cdr3_length: 16; cdr3_nt: TGCGCCAGCAGCCCAACCCCAACCGGACAGACCTACGAGCAGTACTTC; cdr3_aa: CASSPTPTGQTYEQYF
j_call: TRBJ2-2; d_call: TRBD2; v_call: TRBV5-1; clone_size: -; cdr3_length: 14; cdr3_nt: TGCGCCAGCAGCCCGGGGGGGAACACCGGGGAGCTGTTTTTT; cdr3_aa: CASSPGGNTGELFF
j_call: TRBJ1-6; d_call: -; v_call: TRBV25-1; clone_size: -; cdr3_length: 15; cdr3_nt: TGTGCCAGCAGTGAATTTAACTCCTATAATTCACCCCTCCACTTT; cdr3_aa: CASSEFNSYNSPLHF
j_call: TRBJ1-3; d_call: TRBD1; v_call: TRBV4-1; clone_size: -; cdr3_length: 16; cdr3_nt: TGCGCCAGCAGCCAAGCTACCGGAACAGGGGTTTTCACCATATATTTT; cdr3_aa: CASSQATGTGVFTIYF
j_call: TRBJ1-5; d_call: -; v_call: TRBV20-1; clone_size: -; cdr3_length: 13; cdr3_nt: TGCAGTGCTAGTGTTCAGGTGAATCAGCCCCAGCATTTT; cdr3_aa: CSASVQVNQPQHF
j_call: TRBJ1-2; d_call: TRBD1; v_call: TRBV19; clone_size: -; cdr3_length: 15; cdr3_nt: TGTGCCAGTAACCCCGACGTAACAGGGGCCTATGGCTACACCTTC; cdr3_aa: CASNPDVTGAYGYTF
j_call: TRBJ2-7; d_call: TRBD2; v_call: TRBV28; clone_size: -; cdr3_length: 14; cdr3_nt: TGTGCCAGCAGTCCCCCCCTAGCGGGGGACGAGCAGTACTTC; cdr3_aa: CASSPPLAGDEQYF
j_call: TRBJ2-7; d_call: TRBD2; v_call: TRBV11-1; clone_size: -; cdr3_length: 14; cdr3_nt: TGTGCCAGCAGCTTTCGGGGGGGTACCTACGAGCAGTACTTC; cdr3_aa: CASSFRGGTYEQYF
j_call: TRBJ2-7; d_call: -; v_call: TRBV2; clone_size: once; cdr3_length: 14; cdr3_nt: TGTGCCAGCAGACCTCCCTGGGGGGAGTACGAGCAGTACTTC; cdr3_aa: CASRPPWGEYEQYF
j_call: TRBJ2-1; d_call: -; v_call: TRBV7-3; clone_size: once; cdr3_length: 16; cdr3_nt: TGTGCCAGCAGCTTAAAAGACTACCAATGGGTGAATGAGCAGTTCTTC; cdr3_aa: CASSLKDYQWVNEQFF
j_call: TRBJ1-1; d_call: TRBD1; v_call: TRBV6-5; clone_size: -; cdr3_length: 14; cdr3_nt: TGTGCCAGCAGAAGGGACAGGTCTAAGGGTGAAGCTTTCTTT; cdr3_aa: CASRRDRSKGEAFF
j_call: TRBJ2-3; d_call: -; v_call: TRBV7-3; clone_size: -; cdr3_length: 17; cdr3_nt: TGTGCCAGCAGCTTAACGTATGACAGGTCTCTCACAGATACGCAGTATTTT; cdr3_aa: CASSLTYDRSLTDTQYF
j_call: TRBJ1-3; d_call: TRBD1; v_call: TRBV28; clone_size: -; cdr3_length: 14; cdr3_nt: TGTGCCAGCAGGCCTCCCGACAGGGAGGACACCATATATTTT; cdr3_aa: CASRPPDREDTIYF
j_call: TRBJ2-3; d_call: TRBD2; v_call: TRBV29-1; clone_size: -; cdr3_length: 16; cdr3_nt: TGCAGCGTTGAATCGCGGAGCGGGGGGGCCGCAGATACGCAGTATTTT; cdr3_aa: CSVESRSGGAADTQYF